Listed below are T cell receptor beta chains from one sample, sequenced in a study of shared clonotypes between healthy human individuals. Sequencing used immunoSEQ multiplex PCR; TCRdb keeps in-frame clones, though not all of them. The sample lists about 2 million clones, about 95% seen once, with around 1% in the top ten. Sequencing was carried out using naive CD8+ T cells sorted from blood. These receptors all stem from a man aged 18-30 years in good health. CDR3s include the opening cysteine and the closing phenylalanine or tryptophan. D genes are given only for firm matches. Where a row states a size, it is once, few, many or the class of an expanded clone; other rows omit it.

j_gene | abundance | v_gene | d_gene | CDR3nt | CDR3aa
TRBJ2-3 | - | TRBV30 | TRBD2 | TGTGCCTCCACTAGCGTACCTAGCACAGATACGCAGTATTTT | CASTSVPSTDTQYF
TRBJ1-5 | - | TRBV28 | TRBD1 | TGTGCCAGCAGTTCCAGACAGGGTAGCAATCAGCCCCAGCATTTT | CASSSRQGSNQPQHF
TRBJ2-3 | - | TRBV5-6 | TRBD2 | TGTGCCAGCAGCTTGGTGGTTAGCGGGAGCACAGATACGCAGTATTTT | CASSLVVSGSTDTQYF
TRBJ2-1 | - | TRBV4-1 | - | TGCGCCAGCAGCCCCCGGACGGATCAGGATGAGCAGTTCTTC | CASSPRTDQDEQFF
TRBJ1-1 | once | TRBV18 | TRBD1 | TGTGCCAGCTCACCACCGGGACAGGGGGAACCCCCGGTCATGAACACTGAAGCTTTCTTT | CASSPPGQGEPPVMNTEAFF
TRBJ2-7 | once | TRBV5-1 | - | TGCGCCAGCCATCTTTCTCCAGCTTACGAGCAGTACTTC | CASHLSPAYEQYF
TRBJ2-3 | - | TRBV4-3 | TRBD2 | TGCGCCAGCAGCCAGGTGGGACTAGCGGGAGTCAGGAGCACAGATACGCAGTATTTT | CASSQVGLAGVRSTDTQYF
TRBJ1-5 | - | TRBV7-6 | - | TGTGCCAGCAGCTTAGAACAGGGAGTGAATCAGCCCCAGCATTTT | CASSLEQGVNQPQHF
TRBJ1-2 | - | TRBV5-1 | - | TGCGCCAGCAGCGCAGCCACAGGGCATGGCTACACCTTC | CASSAATGHGYTF
TRBJ1-1 | - | TRBV6-5 | - | TGTGCCAGCGGGCCAACTGCCGAGGGCACTGAAGCTTTCTTT | CASGPTAEGTEAFF
TRBJ2-7 | - | TRBV7-8 | TRBD2 | TGTGCCAGCAGCGCTAGCGGGGGAGTAGACTACGAGCAGTACTTC | CASSASGGVDYEQYF
TRBJ2-2 | - | TRBV6-5 | - | TGTGCCAGCAGTTACGACGCCACCGGGGAGCTGTTTTTT | CASSYDATGELFF
TRBJ2-3 | - | TRBV6-5 | TRBD1 | TGTGCCAGCAGTTTAGACAGGGAGCCAGATACGCAGTATTTT | CASSLDREPDTQYF
TRBJ2-2 | once | TRBV6-5 | - | TGTGCCAGCGGGCCTTGGGCTGGGGAGCTGTTTTTT | CASGPWAGELFF
TRBJ2-1 | - | TRBV13 | - | TGTGCCAGCAGCACCGGGACGGCCACGTATGAGCAGTTCTTC | CASSTGTATYEQFF
TRBJ1-1 | - | TRBV6-5 | TRBD1 | TGTGCCAGCAGCTTCGGGACAGATGCGAACACTGAAGCTTTCTTT | CASSFGTDANTEAFF
TRBJ2-6 | - | TRBV4-1 | TRBD1 | TGCGCCAGCAGCCAAGCGGACAGGGGTTTCTCTGGGGCCAACGTCCTGACTTTC | CASSQADRGFSGANVLTF
TRBJ2-7 | - | TRBV2 | - | TGTGCCAGCAACCTCCGGGACGGCTACGAGCAGTACTTC | CASNLRDGYEQYF
TRBJ2-2 | - | TRBV7-9 | - | TGTGCCAGCAGCTGGGAAGGAAACACCGGGGAGCTGTTTTTT | CASSWEGNTGELFF
TRBJ2-5 | - | TRBV27 | - | TGTGCCAGCAGTTTCTCGGTGAACAGGCCTCTAGAGACCCAGTACTTC | CASSFSVNRPLETQYF